This TCR beta chain is drawn from a study of blood T cell repertoires in COVID-19. Trimming removed 5 bases at V and 6 bases at J, with 19 bases between. This CDR3 has 16 amino acids. The germline gives CDR1 KGHSH, CDR2 LQKENI. Clones were read by immunoSEQ multiplex PCR, and TCRdb kept only the in-frame ones, dropping some. The table has 9,000 to 10,000 clones, around three quarters seen once. A word on this clone: In the same sample, other DNA sequences code for this CDR3.

The chain has TRBV18 and TRBJ2-2, with a weak D call TRBD1 (6 bases). The receptor was derived from a human donor in a cohort sampled during active COVID-19. The sequenced sample was peripheral blood. The CDR3 nucleotides read TGTGCCAGCTCAGTTGGAACAGGGCGAGTCGCCGGGGAGCTGTTTTTT. Residues: CASSVGTGRVAGELFF.